Below are 2 T cell receptor beta chains sequenced from a single sample in a study of blood T cell repertoires in COVID-19. Repertoires were generated with immunoSEQ multiplex PCR, while TCRdb's copy carries only in-frame clones and drops some. In the table there are fewer than 150,000 clones, about nine tenths of which are singletons. The sample comprised peripheral blood. These receptors were taken from a human donor in a cohort sampled during active COVID-19.

The chain combines TRBV10-3 with TRBJ2-7; 10 nucleotides line up with TRBD2. Per germline, CDR1 ENHRY and CDR2 SYGVKD. V was clipped by 1 base and J by 7 bases; unmatched bases: 7. There are 15 residues in the CDR3. The CDR3 protein is CAISEFPSGGVEQYF. The CDR3 DNA is TGTGCCATCAGTGAGTTCCCTAGCGGGGGTGTTGAGCAGTACTTC.

This chain joins TRBV29-1 and TRBJ2-5; tentatively, D is TRBD2 (6 bases). The V and J ends lost 5 bases and 4 bases respectively, with 20 bases between them. The CDR3 length is 15 residues. From germline, CDR1 is SQVTM and CDR2 ANQGSEA. CDR3 bases: TGCAGCGTTACAAAGTCCGGGGGAATAGCAGAGACCCAGTACTTC. Translation gives CSVTKSGGIAETQYF.